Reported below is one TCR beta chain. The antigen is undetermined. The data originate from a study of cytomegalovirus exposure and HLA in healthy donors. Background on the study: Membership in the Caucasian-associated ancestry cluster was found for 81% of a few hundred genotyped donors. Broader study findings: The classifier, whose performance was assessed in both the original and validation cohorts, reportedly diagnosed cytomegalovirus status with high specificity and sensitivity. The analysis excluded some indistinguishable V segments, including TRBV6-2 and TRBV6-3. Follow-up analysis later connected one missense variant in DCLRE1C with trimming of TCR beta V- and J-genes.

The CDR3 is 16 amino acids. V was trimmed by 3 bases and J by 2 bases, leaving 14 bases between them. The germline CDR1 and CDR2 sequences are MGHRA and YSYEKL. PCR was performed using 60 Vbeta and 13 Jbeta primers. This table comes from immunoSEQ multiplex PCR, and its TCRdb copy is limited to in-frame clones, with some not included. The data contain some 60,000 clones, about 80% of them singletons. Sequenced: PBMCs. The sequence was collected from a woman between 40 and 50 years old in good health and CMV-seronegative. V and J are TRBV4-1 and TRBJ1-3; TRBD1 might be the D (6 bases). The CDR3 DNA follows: TGCGCCAGCAGCCAGGATGGGGGCTGGGCTGGAAACACCATATATTTT. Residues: CASSQDGGWAGNTIYF.